There are many counts of the clone carrying this T cell receptor beta chain. What it recognizes is unknown. Stable disease denoted Graves' hyperthyroidism without ophthalmopathy progression within 18 months. Exclusion of a patient resulted from uncontrolled infection, other autoimmune disease, pregnancy or lactation. The PBMCs had their origin in 7.5 to 10 ml of fresh peripheral blood. V trimming: 0 bases; J trimming: 6 bases; junction bases outside the gene matches: 6. CDR1 is WNHNN, CDR2 SYGVQD, per germline (reference sequence). The CDR3 has 15 amino acids. The source material, RNA transcripts, was used to amplify TCR beta CDR3 regions. The HTBI primer set served for first-round RT-PCR of the TCR CDR3. MiXCR, run by TCRdb on the multiplex PCR reads, gives a single entry per CDR3 protein. The table lists over 300,000 distinct CDR3 sequences, about 15% of them singletons. The data belong to a study of T cells in Graves' hyperthyroidism and ophthalmopathy. Regarding the study as a whole: Most clonotypes expanded in the thyroid (above 0.001) were also present in blood.

The V and J genes are TRBV10-1 and TRBJ2-7; 9 nucleotides line up with TRBD1. Sample: blood. The source is an older woman with Graves' hyperthyroidism. The CDR3 sequence is CASSESNTGGREQYF. In DNA form, the CDR3 reads TGCGCCAGCAGTGAGTCGAATACAGGGGGCCGCGAGCAGTACTTC.